The rows below give T cell receptor beta chains drawn from one sample of a study of memory CD4+ T cells and cytomegalovirus serostatus. TCRdb's copy holds only in-frame clones and misses some; the assay was immunoSEQ multiplex PCR. Of tens of thousands of clones in the sample, around four fifths are singletons; the top ten hold just under 2%. Sequenced: memory CD4+ T cells from blood. The source of these receptors is an adult in good health and CMV-seropositive. CDR3s include the opening cysteine and the closing phenylalanine or tryptophan. Each record gives: V gene, D gene, J gene, clone size, CDR3 DNA, CDR3 protein. A D gene is named only where the DNA matches it firmly. The size field is filled for only some rows; it gives once, few, many or a size class.

TRBV6-6	-	TRBJ2-7	-	TGTGCCAGCAGTTACCTCACCCCAGGGAGATCCTACGAGCAGTACTTC	CASSYLTPGRSYEQYF
TRBV7-6	-	TRBJ1-2	-	TGTGCCAGCAGCCCCTCCCCAGGGACCTATGGCTACACCTTC	CASSPSPGTYGYTF
TRBV5-4	TRBD2	TRBJ2-5	once	TGTGCCAGCAGCTTGCCGGGGGGAGAGACCCAGTACTTC	CASSLPGGETQYF
TRBV19	TRBD1	TRBJ2-6	-	TGTGCCAGCCAACAGGGGGCTCGGGCTGGGGCCAACGTCCTGACTTTC	CASQQGARAGANVLTF
TRBV12-2	-	TRBJ2-3	-	TGTGCAAGTCGCTTGCGAGCGGATGCACAGATACGCAGAGCGGCAGATACGCAGTATTTT	CASRLRADAQIRRAADTQYF
TRBV28	-	TRBJ2-2	-	TGTGCCAGCAGTTCCTCGAACACCGGGGAGCTGTTTTTT	CASSSSNTGELFF
TRBV6-5	-	TRBJ1-5	-	TGTGCCAGCAGTTATTCGGGGGTTGGGAGCAATCAGCCCCAGCATTTT	CASSYSGVGSNQPQHF
TRBV30	-	TRBJ1-1	-	TGTGCCTGGAGTGTTAAGGGTCGGAGGAACACTGAAGCTTTCTTT	CAWSVKGRRNTEAFF
TRBV11-2	-	TRBJ1-1	-	TGTGCCAGCAGCTTAGAAGTGCGCAGAACTGAAGCTTTCTTT	CASSLEVRRTEAFF
TRBV13	TRBD1	TRBJ2-7	-	TGTGCCAGCAGCAACTACGGGACAGGGGGCGGGAACGAGCAGTACTTC	CASSNYGTGGGNEQYF
TRBV7-6	TRBD1	TRBJ2-7	-	TGTGCCAGCAGCCGGGGTCGGGGACAGGGGGCGAGGTACGAGCAGTACTTC	CASSRGRGQGARYEQYF
TRBV29-1	-	TRBJ2-1	-	TGCAGCGTTGACTGGGACGGACACAATGAGCAGTTCTTC	CSVDWDGHNEQFF
TRBV4-3	-	TRBJ2-3	-	TGCGCCAGCAGCCGATTAGCGGACCGCACAGATACGCAGTATTTT	CASSRLADRTDTQYF
TRBV19	-	TRBJ1-2	-	TGTGCCAGTAGTCGCAGGGGAAGCGTTGGCTACACCTTC	CASSRRGSVGYTF
TRBV28	-	TRBJ1-5	-	TGTGCCAGCAGAGCGGGGGGAAAGAGGCAGCCCCAGCATTTT	CASRAGGKRQPQHF
TRBV5-1	TRBD1	TRBJ1-2	-	TGCGCCAGCAGCTTGGGCTCTGGGACAGGGGACTATGGCTACACCTTC	CASSLGSGTGDYGYTF
TRBV5-1	TRBD2	TRBJ2-1	-	TGCGCCAGCAGCGGAGGCAAAGCGGGAGGGCTGTTCTTC	CASSGGKAGGLFF
TRBV7-2	TRBD1	TRBJ1-2	once	TGTGCCAGCAGCTCGGGACAGGGTTATGGCTACACCTTC	CASSSGQGYGYTF
TRBV7-2	-	TRBJ2-7	once	TGTGCCAGCGGGCAGGGTCGGTCCTACGAGCAGTACTTC	CASGQGRSYEQYF
TRBV4-2	TRBD1	TRBJ2-2	-	TGTGCCAGCGGACCCTGGACAGGGGGGAACACCGGGGAGCTGTTTTTT	CASGPWTGGNTGELFF
TRBV5-1	-	TRBJ2-3	-	TGCGCCAGCAGCTTGGGGTTGGTATCGCCAGATACGCAGTATTTT	CASSLGLVSPDTQYF
TRBV7-2	-	TRBJ1-1	-	TGTGCCAGCAGCCGACCCGAACAGGGTGCCACTGAAGCTTTCTTT	CASSRPEQGATEAFF
TRBV5-1	TRBD1	TRBJ2-4	-	TGCGCCAGCAGCCAGGACAGGGGGATGGTGAACATTCAGTACTTC	CASSQDRGMVNIQYF
TRBV5-1	-	TRBJ1-4	once	TGCGCCAGCAGGGTAACGGGAGTAGGCGAAAAACTGTTTTTT	CASRVTGVGEKLFF